This TCR beta chain was obtained from a study of cytomegalovirus exposure and HLA in healthy donors. A multiplex PCR was run with 60 Vbeta primers and 13 Jbeta primers. Sequencing used immunoSEQ multiplex PCR; TCRdb keeps in-frame clones, though not all of them. The repertoire has around 99,000 clones, about 78% of them found once; the top ten carry about 3.3%. J lost 0 bases, V lost 5 bases, and 2 bases had no gene match. CDR3 length: 13 residues. Per germline, CDR1 GTSNPN and CDR2 SVGIG (reference sequence). Sequenced material: PBMCs. The gene calls are TRBV30 and TRBJ2-3; 7 bases line up with TRBD2. This TCR came from a man aged 35 to 55 in good health and CMV-seronegative. CDR3 protein: CAWAGDSTDTQYF. The DNA for the CDR3 is TGTGCCTGGGCGGGGGACAGCACAGATACGCAGTATTTT.